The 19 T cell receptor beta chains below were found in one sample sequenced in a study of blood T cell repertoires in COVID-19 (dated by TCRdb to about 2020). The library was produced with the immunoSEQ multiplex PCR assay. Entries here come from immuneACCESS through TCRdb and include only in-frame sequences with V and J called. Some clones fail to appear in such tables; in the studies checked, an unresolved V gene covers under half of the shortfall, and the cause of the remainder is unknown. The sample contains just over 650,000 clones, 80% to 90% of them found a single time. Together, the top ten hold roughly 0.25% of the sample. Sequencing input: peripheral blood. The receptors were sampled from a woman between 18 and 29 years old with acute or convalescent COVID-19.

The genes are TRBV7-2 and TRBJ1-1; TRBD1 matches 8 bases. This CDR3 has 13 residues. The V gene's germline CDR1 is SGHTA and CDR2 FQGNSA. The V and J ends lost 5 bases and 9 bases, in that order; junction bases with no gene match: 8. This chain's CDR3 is CASSRDRRGQAFF. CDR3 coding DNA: TGTGCCAGCAGCCGGGACAGGAGGGGGCAAGCTTTCTTT.

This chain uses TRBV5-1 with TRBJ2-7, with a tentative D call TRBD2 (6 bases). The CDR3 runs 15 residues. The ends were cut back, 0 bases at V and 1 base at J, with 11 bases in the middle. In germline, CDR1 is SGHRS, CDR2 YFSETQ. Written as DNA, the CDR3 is TGCGCCAGCAGCTTGGCGACGGGGGAATCCTACGAGCAGTACTTC. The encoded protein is CASSLATGESYEQYF.

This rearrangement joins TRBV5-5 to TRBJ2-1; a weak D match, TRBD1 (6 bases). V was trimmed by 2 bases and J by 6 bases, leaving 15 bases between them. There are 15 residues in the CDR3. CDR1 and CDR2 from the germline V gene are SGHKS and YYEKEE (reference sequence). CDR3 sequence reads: CASSLDRLSGNEQFF. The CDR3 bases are TGTGCCAGCAGCTTAGACAGGTTGTCGGGCAATGAGCAGTTCTTC.

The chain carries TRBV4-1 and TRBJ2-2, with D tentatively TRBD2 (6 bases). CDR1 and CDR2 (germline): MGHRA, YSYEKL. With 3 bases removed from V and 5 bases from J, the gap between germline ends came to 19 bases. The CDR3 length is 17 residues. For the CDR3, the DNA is TGCGCCAGCAGCCAGGACTTCTTGGGACTTGAGACCGGGGAGCTGTTTTTT. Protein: CASSQDFLGLETGELFF.

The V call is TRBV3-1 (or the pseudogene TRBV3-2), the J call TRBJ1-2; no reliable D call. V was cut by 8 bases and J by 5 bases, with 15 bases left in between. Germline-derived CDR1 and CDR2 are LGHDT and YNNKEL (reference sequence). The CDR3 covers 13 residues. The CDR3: CASPHGPSYGYTF. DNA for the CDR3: TGTGCCAGCCCTCATGGGCCCTCATATGGCTACACCTTC.

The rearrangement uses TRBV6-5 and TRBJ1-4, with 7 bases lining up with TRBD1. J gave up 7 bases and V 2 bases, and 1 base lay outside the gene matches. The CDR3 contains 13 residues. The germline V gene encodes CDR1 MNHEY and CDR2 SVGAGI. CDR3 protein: CASSYGTAEKLFF. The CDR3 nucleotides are TGTGCCAGCAGTTACGGGACAGCTGAAAAACTGTTTTTT.

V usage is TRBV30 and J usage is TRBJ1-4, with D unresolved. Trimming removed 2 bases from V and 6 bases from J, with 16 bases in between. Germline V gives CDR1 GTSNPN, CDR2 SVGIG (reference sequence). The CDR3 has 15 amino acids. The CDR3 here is CAWSPLPLPDEKLFF. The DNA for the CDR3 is TGTGCCTGGAGTCCCCTCCCCCTTCCGGATGAAAAACTGTTTTTT.

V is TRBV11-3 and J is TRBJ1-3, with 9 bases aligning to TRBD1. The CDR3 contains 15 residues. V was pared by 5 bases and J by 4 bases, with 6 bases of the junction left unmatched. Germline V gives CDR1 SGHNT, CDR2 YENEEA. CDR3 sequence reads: CASSARTGVGNTIYF. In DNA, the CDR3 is TGTGCCAGCAGCGCGCGGACAGGGGTCGGAAACACCATATATTTT.

The DNA for the CDR3 is TGTGCCAGCAACCCGGACAGGGTGGGGGCAGATACGCAGTATTTT. Its translation is CASNPDRVGADTQYF. The chain is built from TRBV28 and TRBJ2-3, with 8 bases aligning to TRBD1. V lost 7 bases and J lost 4; bases outside the gene matches: 10. Germline values: CDR1 MDHEN, CDR2 SYDVKM. This CDR3 contains 15 residues.

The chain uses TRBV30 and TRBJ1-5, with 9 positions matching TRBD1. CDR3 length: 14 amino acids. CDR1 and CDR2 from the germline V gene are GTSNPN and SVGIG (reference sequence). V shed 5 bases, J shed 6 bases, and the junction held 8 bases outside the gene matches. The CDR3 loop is CAWSPDRGGQPQHF. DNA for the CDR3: TGTGCCTGGTCCCCGGACAGGGGAGGTCAGCCCCAGCATTTT.

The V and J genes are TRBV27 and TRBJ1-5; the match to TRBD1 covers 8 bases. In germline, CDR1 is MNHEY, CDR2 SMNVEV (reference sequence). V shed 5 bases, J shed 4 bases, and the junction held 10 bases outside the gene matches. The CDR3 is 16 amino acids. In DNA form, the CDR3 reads TGTGCCAGCAGTCCCTCCGGGACAGGCATAAATCAGCCCCAGCATTTT. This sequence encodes CASSPSGTGINQPQHF.

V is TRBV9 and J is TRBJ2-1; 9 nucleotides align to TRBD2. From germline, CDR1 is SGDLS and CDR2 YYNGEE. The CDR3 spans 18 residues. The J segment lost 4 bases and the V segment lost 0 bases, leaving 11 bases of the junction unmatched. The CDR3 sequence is CASSVEGAGGLPYNEQFF. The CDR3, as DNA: TGTGCCAGCAGCGTAGAAGGAGCGGGGGGATTACCGTACAATGAGCAGTTCTTC.

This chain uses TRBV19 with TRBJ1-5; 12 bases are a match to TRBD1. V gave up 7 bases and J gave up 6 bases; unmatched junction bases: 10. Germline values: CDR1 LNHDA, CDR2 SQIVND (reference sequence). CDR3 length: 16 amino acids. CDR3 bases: TGTGCCAGTACCTCTTGGGGACAGGGGGCCGCTCAGCCCCAGCATTTT. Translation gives CASTSWGQGAAQPQHF.

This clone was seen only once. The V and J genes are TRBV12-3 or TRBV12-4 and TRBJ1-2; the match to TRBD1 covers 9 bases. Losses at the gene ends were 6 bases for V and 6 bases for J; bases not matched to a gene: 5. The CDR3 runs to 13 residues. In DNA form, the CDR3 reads TGTGCCAGCAGGGGGGACAGGGTTGATGGCTACACCTTC. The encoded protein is CASRGDRVDGYTF.

The CDR3 loop reads CASSQVGWTGRSGYTF. In nucleotides, the CDR3 is TGCGCCAGCAGCCAAGTCGGGTGGACAGGTAGGAGTGGCTACACCTTC. This rearrangement joins TRBV4-1 to TRBJ1-2, with 7 bases lining up with TRBD1. CDR3 size: 16 residues. Per the germline V gene, CDR1 is MGHRA and CDR2 is YSYEKL. The J segment lost 7 bases and the V segment lost 1 base, leaving 12 bases of the junction unmatched.

The CDR3, as DNA: TGTGCCAGCAGCCAAGCGTTAAGCCGGGGCGAGCAGTACTTC. Translated, it gives CASSQALSRGEQYF. The genes are TRBV3-1 (or the pseudogene TRBV3-2) and TRBJ2-7; D perhaps matches TRBD2 (5 bases). The CDR3 runs 14 residues. The V gene's germline CDR1 is LGHDT and CDR2 YNNKEL (reference sequence). Trimming shortened V by 1 base and J by 6 bases, and 13 bases separated the two germline ends.

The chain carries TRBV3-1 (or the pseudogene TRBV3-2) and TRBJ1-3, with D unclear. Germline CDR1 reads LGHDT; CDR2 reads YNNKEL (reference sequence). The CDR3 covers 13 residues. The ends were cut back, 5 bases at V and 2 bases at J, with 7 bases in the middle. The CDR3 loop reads CASSTTAGNTIYF. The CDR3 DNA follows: TGTGCCAGCAGCACTACTGCTGGAAACACCATATATTTT.

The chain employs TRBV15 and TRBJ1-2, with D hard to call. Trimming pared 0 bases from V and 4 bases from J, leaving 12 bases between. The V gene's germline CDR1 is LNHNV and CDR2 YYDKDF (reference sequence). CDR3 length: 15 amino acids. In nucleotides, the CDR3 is TGTGCCACCAGCAGAGATCCCATAGGCGGCTATGGCTACACCTTC. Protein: CATSRDPIGGYGYTF.

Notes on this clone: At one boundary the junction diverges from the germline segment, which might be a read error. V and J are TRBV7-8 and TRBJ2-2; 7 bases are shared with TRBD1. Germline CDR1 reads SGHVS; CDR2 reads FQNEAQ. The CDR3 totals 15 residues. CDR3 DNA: TGTGCCAGCCGCTTAGGGGGCGGGAACACCGGGGAGCTGTTTTTT. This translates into CASRLGGGNTGELFF.